This passage covers 30 T cell receptor beta chains from one sample sequenced in a study of technical replicates of blood from a few donors (dated by TCRdb to 2016 to 2017). Library preparation employed the immunoSEQ multiplex PCR assay. This immuneACCESS table, as held by TCRdb, lists in-frame sequences with V and J called but not all clones. Of the missing ones, under half trace to an unresolved V gene in checked studies; the others have no known cause. In this sample the table shows over 50,000 clones, about 90% of which occur a single time. Of the sample, 5% falls within the top ten clones. The sequenced sample consisted of PBMCs. The origin of the receptors is a human donor in good health. Some clones in this sample may be carry-over from other donors' samples.

The chain joins TRBV19 to TRBJ1-4; the D gene is possibly TRBD1 (5 bases). This CDR3 has 16 amino acids. CDR1 and CDR2 from the germline V gene are LNHDA and SQIVND (reference sequence). V shed 5 bases and J shed 7 bases, with 20 bases lying between them. The CDR3 nucleotides are TGTGCCAGTAGTTTAACAGGCGGAGCAGCGACTGAAAAACTGTTTTTT. Translated: CASSLTGGAATEKLFF.

The chain couples TRBV7-9 to TRBJ2-6; 8 bases line up with TRBD1. The CDR3 has 16 residues. CDR1 SEHNR and CDR2 FQNEAQ come from the germline V gene (reference sequence). The ends lost 5 bases at V and 2 bases at J; junction bases unmatched: 5. This CDR3 is CASSALQGAGANVLTF. The CDR3 nucleotides read TGTGCCAGCAGCGCTTTACAGGGGGCTGGGGCCAACGTCCTGACTTTC.

V usage is TRBV6-5 and J usage is TRBJ2-1, with D possibly TRBD2 on 6 matching bases. Germline values: CDR1 MNHEY, CDR2 SVGAGI. The CDR3 is made up of 13 amino acids. The V and J ends lost 11 bases and 1 base respectively, with 12 bases between them. CDR3 bases: TGTGCCGTGTCGGGAGCATCCTACAATGAGCAGTTCTTC. This encodes CAVSGASYNEQFF.

This chain links TRBV2 with TRBJ2-5; 9 nucleotides line up with TRBD2. Germline V lookup: CDR1 SNHLY, CDR2 FYNNEI. The junction had 11 bases not matched to a gene; V was cut back by 7 bases and J by 5 bases. The CDR3 loop spans 15 amino acids. The CDR3 loop reads CASTPSGVISETQYF. CDR3 bases: TGTGCCAGCACGCCTAGCGGGGTTATTTCGGAGACCCAGTACTTC.

The gene calls are TRBV29-1 and TRBJ2-7, with TRBD1 matching 9 bases. The CDR3 consists of 13 residues. The germline gives CDR1 SQVTM, CDR2 ANQGSEA. V shed 7 bases and J 2 bases; nucleotides not matched to a gene: 6. CDR3 nucleotides: TGCAGCGCCGAGGACAGGGGAACCTACGAGCAGTACTTC. It codes for CSAEDRGTYEQYF.

This clone has a single count. This sequence joins TRBV29-1 and TRBJ2-1; weak D call: TRBD1 (5 bases). Germline V gene data show CDR1 as SQVTM and CDR2 as ANQGSEA. Trimming stripped 0 bases from V and 4 bases from J, with 10 bases between. CDR3 size: 14 residues. As DNA, the CDR3 is TGCAGCGTTGAAGACAAAGGGGTATACAATGAGCAGTTCTTC. Its protein product is CSVEDKGVYNEQFF.

The chain has TRBV5-1 and TRBJ2-2; TRBD2 matches at 7 bases. From germline, CDR1 is SGHRS and CDR2 YFSETQ. J lost 5 bases, V lost 4 bases, and 17 bases had no gene match. This CDR3 contains 18 residues. CDR3 protein: CASSGFPRGASGTGELFF. CDR3 bases: TGCGCCAGCAGCGGGTTTCCCAGAGGCGCTAGCGGAACCGGGGAGCTGTTTTTT.

This chain connects TRBV7-9 to TRBJ2-5, with 8 bases lining up with TRBD2. CDR1 is SEHNR, CDR2 FQNEAQ, per germline (reference sequence). The CDR3 has 13 amino acids. The V segment lost 11 bases and the J segment 1 base; nucleotides outside the gene matches: 6. The CDR3 bases are TGTGCCTCCCAGCGGGGGACCCAAGAGACCCAGTACTTC. It yields the protein CASQRGTQETQYF.

CDR3 bases: TGTGCCAGCAATCTTGGGACTAGAGGCGTAGATACGCAGTATTTT. It encodes CASNLGTRGVDTQYF. This chain links TRBV2 with TRBJ2-3; 8 positions agree with TRBD2. Looked up from germline, CDR1 is SNHLY and CDR2 is FYNNEI. J was trimmed by 5 bases and V by 7 bases; bases with no gene match: 11. The CDR3 spans 15 residues.

The chain carries TRBV2 and TRBJ1-5; D ambiguous. Germline V gene sequence: CDR1 SNHLY, CDR2 FYNNEI. This CDR3 has 14 amino acids. Trimming removed 5 bases from V and 0 bases from J, with 8 bases in between. CDR3 loop: CASSRRDSNQPQHF. CDR3 nucleotide sequence: TGTGCCAGCAGTAGACGGGATAGCAATCAGCCCCAGCATTTT.

The CDR3 coding sequence is TGTGCCAGCAGCTTGGCCGGGGGGCATGGCATTCAGTACTTC. It codes for CASSLAGGHGIQYF. The gene calls are TRBV5-6 and TRBJ2-4, with TRBD2 as a possible D gene (7 bases). CDR3 length: 14 residues. Germline CDR1 SGHDT, CDR2 YYEEEE. The germline V and J ends were trimmed by 0 bases and 9 bases, with 13 bases remaining between them.

The chain couples TRBV7-4 to TRBJ1-1; D call uncertain. Germline V gene sequence: CDR1 SGHVT, CDR2 SQSDAQ. CDR3 length: 10 amino acids. Trimming took 11 bases from V and 2 from J, leaving 6 bases between them. The CDR3 reads CAGPNTEAFF. CDR3 DNA sequence: TGTGCCGGGCCCAACACTGAAGCTTTCTTT.

The chain employs TRBV27 and TRBJ2-2, with 9 bases fitting TRBD1. The CDR3 has 14 amino acids. Trimming took 7 bases from V and 4 from J; bases not matched to a gene: 4. Germline V gene data show CDR1 as MNHEY and CDR2 as SMNVEV (reference sequence). This chain's CDR3 is CASKNRGRTGELFF. The CDR3 bases are TGTGCCAGCAAAAACAGGGGGCGCACCGGGGAGCTGTTTTTT.

This sequence joins TRBV6-7 and TRBJ1-3, with TRBD1 as a possible D gene (6 bases). TRBV6-7 qualifies as an ORF whose function is uncertain. V was trimmed by 0 bases and J by 0 bases, leaving 15 bases between them. CDR3 length equals 18 residues. The DNA of the CDR3 is TGTGCCAGCAGTTACTCGAAGTCAGGACAGAGCTCTGGAAACACCATATATTTT. Translating gives CASSYSKSGQSSGNTIYF.

The chain links TRBV10-3 to TRBJ2-5; D is possibly TRBD2 (5 bases). CDR1 ENHRY and CDR2 SYGVKD come from the germline V gene. V lost 0 bases and J 5 bases, leaving 7 bases between the germline ends. The length of the CDR3 is 13 residues. The CDR3 is CAISESGEETQYF. CDR3 nucleotide sequence: TGTGCCATCAGTGAGTCGGGAGAGGAGACCCAGTACTTC.

The sample holds a few counts of this clone. V and J are TRBV4-2 and TRBJ2-2; the match to TRBD1 covers 9 bases. CDR1 is LGHNA and CDR2 is YNFKEQ in the germline V gene. This CDR3 is 16 amino acids long. With V trimmed by 0 bases and J by 5 bases, 4 bases remained unmatched. CDR3 amino acids: CASSQEGDRVTGELFF. CDR3 coding DNA: TGTGCCAGCAGCCAAGAAGGGGACAGGGTGACCGGGGAGCTGTTTTTT.

The rearrangement joins TRBV5-4 to TRBJ2-7, with TRBD2 matching over 11 bases. Germline lookup yields CDR1 SGHNT and CDR2 YYREEE (reference sequence). V was pared by 3 bases and J by 3 bases, with 5 bases of the junction left unmatched. This CDR3 region has 15 residues. DNA for the CDR3: TGTGCCAGCAGCTCGACTAGCGGGGATGTCTACGAGCAGTACTTC. Amino acids: CASSSTSGDVYEQYF.

The gene calls are TRBV6-5 and TRBJ1-1, with 7 nucleotides matching TRBD1. V shed 6 bases and J 7 bases; nucleotides not matched to a gene: 11. The CDR3 extends over 14 amino acids. Germline CDR1 reads MNHEY; CDR2 reads SVGAGI. CDR3 DNA: TGTGCCAGCAGGTATACAGGGGAAAGGGGTGAAGCTTTCTTT. Its protein product is CASRYTGERGEAFF.

This clone turned up a few times. The chain employs TRBV4-3 and TRBJ1-6; D is ambiguous. V lost 0 bases to trimming and J lost 4 bases, with 10 bases between them. This CDR3 contains 16 residues. Germline V gene sequence: CDR1 LGHNA, CDR2 YSLEER. The CDR3 DNA reads as TGCGCCAGCAGCCAAGATGGGAGTGGGTATAATTCACCCCTCCACTTT. It translates to CASSQDGSGYNSPLHF.

The genes are TRBV7-9 and TRBJ1-1; D not certain. Germline V gene data show CDR1 as SEHNR and CDR2 as FQNEAQ (reference sequence). This CDR3 region has 16 residues. V lost 5 bases to trimming and J lost 4 bases, with 20 bases between them. CDR3 region: CASSPSGPRAGTEAFF. The CDR3 nucleotides are TGTGCCAGCAGCCCATCTGGGCCCCGAGCGGGCACTGAAGCTTTCTTT. Based on the CDR3 plus reference TRBV7-9 and TRBJ1-1, the full variable domain is DTGVSQNPRHKITKRGQNVTFRCDPISEHNRLYWYRQTLGQGPEFLTYFQNEAQLEKSRLLSDRFSAERPKGSFSTLEIQRTEQGDSAMYLCASSPSGPRAGTEAFFGQGTRLTVV.

V usage is TRBV30 and J usage is TRBJ2-7, with a tentative D call TRBD2 (6 bases). CDR3 size: 13 residues. Per germline, CDR1 GTSNPN and CDR2 SVGIG (reference sequence). The V and J ends lost 2 bases and 2 bases respectively, with 10 bases between them. CDR3 in DNA: TGTGCCTGGAGTATCGGGGGAACCTACGAGCAGTACTTC. Translated, it gives CAWSIGGTYEQYF. The variable domain in full, with the rest retrieved from reference TRBV30 and TRBJ2-7, is SQTIHQWPATLVQPVGSPLSLECTVEGTSNPNLYWYRQAAGRGLQLLFYSVGIGQISSEVPQNLSASRPQDRQFILSSKKLLLSDSGFYLCAWSIGGTYEQYFGPGTRLTVT.

This clone has ten or more counts. The chain employs TRBV16 and TRBJ1-2; no reliable D call. This CDR3 region has 14 residues. The V end was cut by 0 bases, the J end by 8 bases, with 13 bases between. Germline V gene sequence: CDR1 KGHSY, CDR2 FQNENV. The CDR3 nucleotides are TGTGCCAGCAGCCAATCGGCCAGGCGAACGGGCTACACCTTC. It yields the protein CASSQSARRTGYTF.

J is TRBJ2-5 and V is TRBV5-6; TRBD2 agrees at 11 bases. The CDR3 contains 14 residues. CDR1 is SGHDT and CDR2 is YYEEEE in the germline V gene. J gave up 4 bases and V 4 bases, and 3 bases lay outside the gene matches. DNA of the CDR3: TGTGCCAGCAGCCGTGGACTAGCGGGAGAGACCCAGTACTTC. This translates into CASSRGLAGETQYF.

The CDR3, as DNA: TGCGCCAGCAGCTCAAGCGCTGGAAACACCATATATTTT. It specifies CASSSSAGNTIYF. The V gene is TRBV5-1, the J gene TRBJ1-3; D call uncertain. This CDR3 contains 13 residues. Trimming removed 3 bases at V and 2 bases at J, with 6 bases between. Germline values: CDR1 SGHRS, CDR2 YFSETQ.

The chain uses TRBV4-3 and TRBJ2-2; 9 positions match TRBD2. Germline CDR1 is LGHNA and CDR2 is YSLEER. The V segment lost 1 base and the J segment 2 bases; nucleotides outside the gene matches: 8. The CDR3 runs to 18 residues. The chain's CDR3 is CASSQGVSGGFNTGELFF. The CDR3 region has the DNA TGCGCCAGCAGCCAAGGGGTTAGCGGGGGCTTCAACACCGGGGAGCTGTTTTTT.

The chain has TRBV7-9 and TRBJ2-1, with 12 nucleotides matching TRBD2. The V and J ends lost 5 bases and 5 bases, in that order; junction bases with no gene match: 4. The CDR3 contains 15 residues. Germline V gene lookup returns CDR1 SEHNR and CDR2 FQNEAQ (reference sequence). In DNA form, the CDR3 reads TGTGCCAGCAGCCCGGGACTAGCGGGTCACAATGAGCAGTTCTTC. This sequence encodes CASSPGLAGHNEQFF.

The chain recombines TRBV27 with TRBJ2-3; 12 bases map to TRBD2. Trimming cost V 8 bases and J 8 bases; bases outside gene matches: 11. CDR3 length equals 15 residues. Germline loops: CDR1 MNHEY, CDR2 SMNVEV (reference sequence). The CDR3, as DNA: TGTGCCAGCTATTTCAGACTAGCGGGAGTTGGTACGCAGTATTTT. Protein: CASYFRLAGVGTQYF.

This chain connects TRBV4-3 to TRBJ2-1, with D possibly being TRBD2 (6 bases). Trimming removed 4 bases at V and 5 bases at J, with 15 bases between. CDR1 and CDR2 (germline): LGHNA, YSLEER. There are 15 residues in the CDR3. The CDR3 here is CASSLGTAPDNEQFF. The CDR3 nucleotides are TGCGCCAGCAGCCTAGGGACTGCCCCCGACAATGAGCAGTTCTTC.

V usage is TRBV7-2 and J usage is TRBJ2-5, with a tentative D call TRBD2 (6 bases). CDR1 is SGHTA, CDR2 FQGNSA, per germline. This CDR3 is built from 14 residues. With 2 bases removed from V and 1 base from J, the gap between germline ends came to 8 bases. CDR3 bases: TGTGCCAGCAGCTTATCGGGAGTCCAAGAGACCCAGTACTTC. Translation gives CASSLSGVQETQYF.

The chain uses TRBV7-2 and TRBJ1-6; possible D gene TRBD1, 5 bases. The ends were cut back, 1 base at V and 5 bases at J, with 9 bases in the middle. The CDR3 runs to 15 residues. Germline V lookup: CDR1 SGHTA, CDR2 FQGNSA. The CDR3 nucleotides read TGTGCCAGCAGCTTAGATCAGGGTGATAATTCACCCCTCCACTTT. Its translation is CASSLDQGDNSPLHF.